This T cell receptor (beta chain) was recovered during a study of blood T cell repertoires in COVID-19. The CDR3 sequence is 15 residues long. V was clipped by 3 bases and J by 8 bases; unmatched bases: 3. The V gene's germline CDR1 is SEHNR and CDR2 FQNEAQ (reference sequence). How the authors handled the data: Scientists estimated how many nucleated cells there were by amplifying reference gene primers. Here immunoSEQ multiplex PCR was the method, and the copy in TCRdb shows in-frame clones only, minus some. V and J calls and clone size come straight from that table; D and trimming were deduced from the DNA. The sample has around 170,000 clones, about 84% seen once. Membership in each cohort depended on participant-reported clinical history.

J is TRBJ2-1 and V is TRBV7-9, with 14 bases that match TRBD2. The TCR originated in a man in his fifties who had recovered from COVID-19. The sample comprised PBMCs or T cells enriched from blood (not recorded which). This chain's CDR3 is CASSLTSGGVDEQFF. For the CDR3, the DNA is TGTGCCAGCAGCTTGACTAGCGGGGGGGTGGATGAGCAGTTCTTC.